This T cell receptor beta chain was captured in a study of technical replicates of blood from a few donors. CDR1 and CDR2 (germline): MNHNY, SVGAGI (reference sequence). This CDR3 region has 15 residues. Trimming at V came to 2 bases and at J to 6 bases, leaving 8 bases not matched to a gene. TCRdb's table, derived via immunoSEQ multiplex PCR, lists solely in-frame clones and lacks some. The sample includes around 72,000 clones, roughly 93% of them seen just once. The TCR comes from a human donor in good health. Sequenced material: T cells isolated from PBMCs. The chain has TRBV6-6 and TRBJ1-2; TRBD1 agrees at 8 bases. CDR3 residues: CASSYRDRGGNGYTF. As DNA, the CDR3 is TGTGCCAGCAGTTACCGTGACAGGGGAGGGAATGGCTACACCTTC.